This TCR beta chain was sequenced during a study of technical replicates of blood from several donors. The CDR3 has 17 amino acids. Deletions cut 1 base from V and 3 bases from J, with 16 bases between. CDR1 is MGHRA, CDR2 YSYEKL, per germline. The table came from immunoSEQ multiplex PCR; TCRdb's copy has only in-frame clones and leaves some out. The sample has more than 70,000 clones; 92% are singletons. The sequencing input was T cells isolated from PBMCs. This TCR derives from a human donor in good health. J is TRBJ2-1 and V is TRBV4-1; TRBD2 might be the D (6 bases). The CDR3 here is CASSQAGVDAGYNEQFF. DNA for the CDR3: TGCGCCAGCAGCCAAGCGGGAGTCGACGCGGGCTACAATGAGCAGTTCTTC.